This T cell receptor beta chain was recorded in a study of early T cells in non-severe SARS-CoV-2 infection. This clonotype was detected many times. TCRdb re-derived calls from the 5' RACE reads in MiXCR, one entry per CDR3 protein. Found here are tens of thousands of distinct CDR3 sequences, 6% to 7% of them singletons; the top ten hold less than 25%. Germline CDR1 DFQATT, CDR2 SNEGSKA (reference sequence). This CDR3 contains 14 residues. Trimming removed 6 bases from V and 0 bases from J, with 14 bases in between. This TCR was recovered from an adult who was a healthcare worker with PCR-confirmed SARS-CoV-2 infection or an uninfected control (not recorded which). This specimen was whole blood, taken at baseline. The chain carries TRBV20-1 and TRBJ2-5; a possible D gene is TRBD1 (5 bases). Here the CDR3 reads CSAGLSDNQETQYF. The CDR3 DNA follows: TGCAGTGCCGGCCTTTCGGACAACCAAGAGACCCAGTACTTC.